This TCR beta chain originates from a study of blood T cell repertoires in COVID-19. Germline V gene sequence: CDR1 KGHDR, CDR2 SFDVKD. The length of the CDR3 is 14 residues. V trimming: 8 bases; J trimming: 1 base; junction bases outside the gene matches: 3. TCRdb keeps only in-frame clones here, not all; method: immunoSEQ multiplex PCR. The sample has approximately 150,000 clones, 82% seen once. The chain has TRBV24-1 and TRBJ2-3; 9 nucleotides line up with TRBD1. This TCR derives from a man between 60 and 75 years old who had recovered from COVID-19. The sequencing sample was made of PBMCs or T cells enriched from blood (not recorded which). The CDR3 loop reads CATTDRGGTDTQYF. CDR3 nucleotide sequence: TGTGCCACCACCGACAGGGGGGGCACAGATACGCAGTATTTT.